This TCR beta chain came from a study of T cell responses to AZD1222 COVID-19 vaccine. CDR3 length equals 12 residues. V gave up 8 bases and J gave up 13 bases, with 20 bases separating them. CDR1 SGHAT and CDR2 FQNNGV come from the germline V gene. The method was immunoSEQ multiplex PCR; TCRdb's version includes in-frame clones alone and lacks a portion of them. Of some 140,000 clones in the sample, approximately 93% are singletons; the top ten hold about 0.91%. The specimen comprised peripheral blood, sampled on day 0 of AZD1222 vaccination. The chain links TRBV11-2 to TRBJ1-2, with TRBD1 as a possible D gene (5 bases). The source of this sequence is an adult in good health. CDR3 protein: CASQRQHSSCTF. CDR3 coding DNA: TGTGCCAGCCAGAGACAGCACTCCAGTTGCACCTTC.